This T cell receptor (beta chain) was captured in a study of technical replicates of blood from a handful of donors. Produced via immunoSEQ multiplex PCR; TCRdb's table is partial and in-frame only. This table has roughly 90,000 clones, approximately 95% appearing once. CDR3 length equals 15 residues. V was clipped by 3 bases and J by 1 base, with 12 bases between them. CDR1 and CDR2 from the germline V gene are MDHEN and SYDVKM. The receptor was derived from a human donor in good health. Material for sequencing was T cells isolated from PBMCs. The chain combines TRBV28 with TRBJ1-1; possibly TRBD1 for D (5 bases). The CDR3 loop reads CASSFPGIRNTEAFF. CDR3 DNA: TGTGCCAGCAGTTTCCCAGGGATAAGGAACACTGAAGCTTTCTTT.